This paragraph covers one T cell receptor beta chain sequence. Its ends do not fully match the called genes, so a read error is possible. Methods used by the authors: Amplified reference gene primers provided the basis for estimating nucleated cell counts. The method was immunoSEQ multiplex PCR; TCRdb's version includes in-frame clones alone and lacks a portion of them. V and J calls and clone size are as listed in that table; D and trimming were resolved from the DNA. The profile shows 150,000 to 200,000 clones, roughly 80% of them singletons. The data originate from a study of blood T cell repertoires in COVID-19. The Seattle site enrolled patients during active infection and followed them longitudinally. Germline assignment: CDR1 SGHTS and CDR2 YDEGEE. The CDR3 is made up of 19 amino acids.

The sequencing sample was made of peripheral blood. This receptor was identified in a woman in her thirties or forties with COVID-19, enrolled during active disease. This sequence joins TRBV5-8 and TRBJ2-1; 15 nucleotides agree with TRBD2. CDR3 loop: CASSVPGTSGRQLSTRSVF. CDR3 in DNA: TGTGCCAGCAGCGTACCCGGGACTAGCGGGAGGCAACTGTCGACGCGGTCAGTCTTC.